A single sample gave rise to the 25 T cell receptor beta chains below, sequenced in a study of T cell repertoires in cytomegalovirus infection (dated by TCRdb to between 2017 and 2020). The meaning of the sample's treatment or condition label: in vitro stimulation with specific CMV peptide epitopes to enrich CMV-specific T cells. Sequencing was performed on an Illumina HiSeq 1500. Clones were called with MiXCR by TCRdb after fastp trimmed the public reads at Q25, and only in-frame beta chains were retained. Entries that share a CDR3 protein sequence are merged under the most common genes and DNA. This sample holds 750,000 to 950,000 distinct CDR3 sequences; 25% to 35% were observed only once. Approximately 14% of the sample is taken by the ten largest. The antigens these receptors bind are not known. Sample: cultured CD8+ T cells from PBMCs, taken from culture after CMV antigen stimulation. Source of these receptors: a human donor in good health (CMV status not recorded). Some clones in this sample may be carry-over from other donors' samples.

The V call is TRBV20-1, the J call TRBJ1-2; D remains ambiguous. This CDR3 spans 16 amino acids. Germline V gene sequence: CDR1 DFQATT, CDR2 SNEGSKA (reference sequence). V lost 4 bases and J lost 3, with 21 bases in between. CDR3 sequence reads: CSAIQRRYGSDYGYTF. CDR3 DNA sequence: TGCAGTGCTATCCAACGGAGATACGGCAGTGACTATGGCTACACCTTC.

V is TRBV4-3 and J is TRBJ1-5; possibly TRBD1 for D (5 bases). Deletions cut 1 base from V and 0 bases from J, with 19 bases between. Germline CDR1 reads LGHNA; CDR2 reads YSLEER. The CDR3 spans 19 residues. The CDR3 region has the DNA TGCGCCAGCAGCCAAGTCCCCCCGGGACCCGAGTATAGCAATCAGCCCCAGCATTTT. This translates into CASSQVPPGPEYSNQPQHF.

This clonotype was recorded a few times. The V gene is TRBV27, the J gene TRBJ2-3; 8 bases line up with TRBD2. The germline V gene encodes CDR1 MNHEY and CDR2 SMNVEV (reference sequence). V trimming: 3 bases; J trimming: 4 bases; junction bases outside the gene matches: 6. The length of the CDR3 is 15 residues. For the CDR3, the DNA is TGTGCCAGCAGTTTTTTGGGAGCGGGGGCAGATACGCAGTATTTT. It encodes CASSFLGAGADTQYF.

A remark on this clonotype: A much larger clone sits a single nucleotide away, making a read error possible. The J gene is TRBJ1-5, the V gene TRBV7-4; 8 bases map to TRBD1. The CDR3 consists of 14 residues. From germline, CDR1 is SGHVT and CDR2 SQSDAQ. With 2 bases clipped from V and 5 bases from J, the junction kept 2 bases outside the gene matches. This CDR3 is CASSLPGGDQPQHF. CDR3 DNA sequence: TGTGCCAGCAGCTTACCAGGGGGCGATCAGCCCCAGCATTTT.

This clonotype was found many times. The rearrangement links TRBV7-6 to TRBJ1-2, with D unclear. The CDR3 is made up of 13 amino acids. The germline gives CDR1 SGHVS, CDR2 FNYEAQ. V was trimmed by 5 bases and J by 6 bases, leaving 13 bases between them. The CDR3 DNA is TGTGCCAGCAGCGAGGGCCGTATAAATGGCTACACCTTC. It encodes CASSEGRINGYTF.

This chain joins TRBV7-4 and TRBJ1-2; 9 positions match TRBD1. The CDR3 has 17 amino acids. With V trimmed by 1 base and J by 4 bases, 10 bases remained unmatched. Germline V gene lookup returns CDR1 SGHVT and CDR2 SQSDAQ. The CDR3 DNA reads as TGTGCCAGCAGCTTAGGGGGACAGGGTCGACGGAGCTATGGCTACACCTTC. Its protein product is CASSLGGQGRRSYGYTF.

This chain joins TRBV4-3 and TRBJ2-5; D is unresolved. V shed 0 bases and J shed 1 base, with 9 bases lying between them. This CDR3 spans 15 amino acids. CDR1 LGHNA and CDR2 YSLEER come from the germline V gene. Here the CDR3 DNA reads TGCGCCAGCAGCCAAGATGCGCGCTTCCAAGAGACCCAGTACTTC. Translation: CASSQDARFQETQYF.

The table lists this clonotype with many counts. J is TRBJ2-2 and V is TRBV11-1; 8 bases agree with TRBD2. Germline V gene data show CDR1 as SGHAT and CDR2 as FQDESV (reference sequence). V was clipped by 8 bases and J by 4 bases; unmatched bases: 9. The CDR3 has 15 amino acids. In DNA, the CDR3 is TGTGCCAGCTGCCTGACTAGCGTCGGCACCGGGGAGCTGTTTTTT. Its protein product is CASCLTSVGTGELFF.

In this sample, this clonotype turned up a few times. The V gene is TRBV7-3, the J gene TRBJ1-1, with D possibly matching TRBD1 (6 bases). CDR3 length: 16 residues. The germline gives CDR1 SGHTA, CDR2 FQGTGA. V lost 2 bases and J lost 1, with 14 bases in between. The CDR3 nucleotides read TGTGCCAGCAGCTTATTGACAGGAGTACCGAACACTGAAGCTTTCTTT. Translating gives CASSLLTGVPNTEAFF.

This clonotype is labeled medium-sized. The chain uses TRBV6-1 and TRBJ1-1; perhaps TRBD1 as D (5 bases). Looked up from germline, CDR1 is MNHNS and CDR2 is SASEGT. The CDR3 totals 13 residues. The V gene lost 1 base and the J gene lost 12 bases, with 15 bases spanning the gap. CDR3 residues: CASSEGGGTGTFF. The DNA of the CDR3 is TGTGCCAGCAGTGAAGGAGGCGGGACGGGAACTTTCTTT.

This clonotype occurred many times. This chain joins TRBV7-2 and TRBJ2-4; D perhaps matches TRBD2 (6 bases). CDR1 is SGHTA and CDR2 is FQGNSA in the germline V gene. CDR3 length equals 14 residues. V dropped 1 base and J dropped 7 bases, with 11 bases sitting between them. The CDR3 bases are TGTGCCAGCAGCTTAGGCCCTGGGGGGAACATTCAGTACTTC. It yields the protein CASSLGPGGNIQYF. The full variable domain, completed using reference TRBV7-2 and TRBJ2-4, is GAGVSQSPSNKVTEKGKDVELRCDPISGHTALYWYRQSLGQGLEFLIYFQGNSAPDKSGLPSDRFSAERTGGSVSTLTIQRTQQEDSAVYLCASSLGPGGNIQYFGAGTRLSVL.

There are a few counts of this clonotype. The V call is TRBV18, the J call TRBJ2-1; the D gene is possibly TRBD2 (5 bases). V was pared by 5 bases and J by 8 bases, with 10 bases between. There are 12 residues in the CDR3. Per germline, CDR1 KGHSH and CDR2 LQKENI. This CDR3 is CASSGPGDEQFF. The DNA of the CDR3 is TGTGCCAGCTCAGGACCCGGGGATGAGCAGTTCTTC.

V usage is TRBV11-3 and J usage is TRBJ2-5; D gene uncertain. Germline CDR1 reads SGHNT; CDR2 reads YENEEA. Trimming removed 1 base from V and 1 base from J, with 13 bases in between. This CDR3 has 16 residues. Here the CDR3 DNA reads TGTGCCAGCAGCTTAGGAGATACCCGGGTCCAAGAGACCCAGTACTTC. The encoded protein is CASSLGDTRVQETQYF.

The chain is built from TRBV6-2 or TRBV6-3 and TRBJ1-6; the D is unclear. The CDR3 totals 12 residues. V was trimmed by 5 bases and J by 9 bases, leaving 8 bases between them. The V gene's germline CDR1 is MNHEY and CDR2 SVGEGT. CDR3 sequence: CASSPSSSPLHF. The CDR3 coding sequence is TGTGCCAGCAGTCCAAGTAGTTCACCCCTCCACTTT.

The chain links TRBV23-1 to TRBJ2-7; either TRBD1 or TRBD2 may supply D (6 bases each). TRBV23-1 is treated as an ORF (open reading frame) with a function not yet certain. The germline V and J ends were trimmed by 0 bases and 2 bases, with 23 bases remaining between them. The CDR3 runs 19 residues. The CDR3 bases are TGCGCCAGCAGTCAATCTTGGGGACACCAACCCGGGAGAACCTACGAGCAGTACTTC. It is translated as CASSQSWGHQPGRTYEQYF.

This clonotype was counted at least ten times. The gene calls are TRBV7-2 and TRBJ2-2; either TRBD1 or TRBD2 may fit D (5 bases each). The CDR3 runs to 16 residues. Germline values: CDR1 SGHTA, CDR2 FQGNSA. V dropped 1 base and J dropped 6 bases, with 15 bases sitting between them. CDR3 protein: CASSLGDLGPPGELFF. CDR3 bases: TGTGCCAGCAGCTTAGGGGACCTTGGGCCCCCCGGGGAGCTGTTTTTT.

The chain uses TRBV12-3 or TRBV12-4 and TRBJ2-2, with unresolved D. The V gene lost 5 bases and the J gene lost 0 bases, with 13 bases spanning the gap. The CDR3 consists of 16 residues. Here the CDR3 DNA reads TGTGCCAGCAGTCCCTCCTCGGACGCGAACACCGGGGAGCTGTTTTTT. Translating gives CASSPSSDANTGELFF.

This clonotype showed up just a few times. CDR3 loop: CASSLVGDNSGNTIYF. The CDR3 DNA reads TGTGCCAGCAGCTTAGTCGGGGACAACTCTGGAAACACCATATATTTT. This chain joins TRBV7-2 and TRBJ1-3; tentative D call: TRBD1 (6 bases). The CDR3 consists of 16 residues. Germline CDR1 reads SGHTA; CDR2 reads FQGNSA. Deletions cut 1 base from V and 0 bases from J, with 10 bases between.

This clonotype occurred many times. The V gene is TRBV11-3, the J gene TRBJ2-1, with 7 bases lining up with TRBD2. In germline, CDR1 is SGHNT, CDR2 YENEEA. V trimming: 3 bases; J trimming: 6 bases; junction bases outside the gene matches: 2. The CDR3 spans 13 residues. Written as DNA, the CDR3 is TGTGCCAGCAGCTTTTTAGCGGGCAATGAGCAGTTCTTC. This sequence encodes CASSFLAGNEQFF.

This clonotype has more than one count but fewer than ten. The genes are TRBV6-1 and TRBJ2-3, with D possibly called TRBD1 or TRBD2 (5 bases each). The V end was cut by 6 bases, the J end by 0 bases, with 13 bases between. CDR3 size: 15 residues. Germline V gene data show CDR1 as MNHNS and CDR2 as SASEGT. The CDR3 bases are TGTGCCAGCAGCCCGCTGTGGGGGAGCACAGATACGCAGTATTTT. It encodes CASSPLWGSTDTQYF.

V usage is TRBV11-3 and J usage is TRBJ2-1; D gene ambiguous. CDR1 and CDR2 from the germline V gene are SGHNT and YENEEA. Trimming removed 4 bases from V and 4 bases from J, with 17 bases in between. The CDR3 runs 16 residues. CDR3 DNA: TGTGCCAGCAGCTCAAATCGGGTGGCCGCTTACAATGAGCAGTTCTTC. It encodes CASSSNRVAAYNEQFF.

A note on this clonotype: The junction differs from germline at one of its ends, possibly a read error. The chain uses TRBV19 and TRBJ1-4, with 8 bases that match TRBD1. Germline lookup yields CDR1 LNHDA and CDR2 SQIVND (reference sequence). The CDR3 has 12 residues. CDR3 region: CASSGQGLLVVF. CDR3 bases: TGTGCCAGTAGCGGACAGGGTCTTTTAGTCGTTTTT.

This chain links TRBV19 with TRBJ1-5, with TRBD1 matching over 10 bases. After removal of 10 bases from V and 4 bases from J, the junction contained 4 bases not matched to a gene. The CDR3 extends over 13 amino acids. Germline V gives CDR1 LNHDA, CDR2 SQIVND (reference sequence). CDR3: CATRTGGNQPQHF. The CDR3 DNA reads as TGTGCCACCCGGACAGGGGGGAATCAGCCCCAGCATTTT.

On this clonotype: At one of its ends the junction is not consistent with the germline gene, which may arise from a read error. The rearrangement links TRBV28 to TRBJ2-5, with 8 bases identical to TRBD1. Per germline, CDR1 MDHEN and CDR2 SYDVKM. The CDR3 spans 12 residues. The CDR3 coding sequence is TGTGCCAGCAGTTTAGAATTCCGGGACAGGAACTTC. Encoded protein: CASSLEFRDRNF.

J is TRBJ2-7 and V is TRBV6-6; perhaps TRBD2 as D (5 bases). The CDR3 extends over 14 amino acids. CDR1 and CDR2 from the germline V gene are MNHNY and SVGAGI (reference sequence). V was clipped by 7 bases and J by 0 bases, with 13 bases between them. CDR3 amino acids: CASTHRTVSYEQYF. CDR3 nucleotides: TGTGCCAGCACCCACCGGACTGTCTCCTACGAGCAGTACTTC.